The 13 T cell receptor beta chains given below trace back to one sample, sequenced in a study of T cell repertoires in cytomegalovirus infection. These TCRs' antigens remain unknown. From the reads, TCRdb called clonotypes with MiXCR, one entry per CDR3 protein. The sample consists of hundreds of thousands of distinct CDR3 sequences, approximately 33% of them appearing once. Here the sequenced sample was cultured CD8+ T cells from PBMCs, taken from culture after CMV antigen stimulation. The receptors derive from a human donor in good health (CMV status not recorded). Some clones in this sample may be carry-over from other donors' samples.

This clonotype occurred a few times. V and J are TRBV11-2 and TRBJ2-2; D ambiguous. The V end lost 4 bases, the J end lost 6 bases, and 9 bases lay between the germline ends. There are 13 residues in the CDR3. Germline V gene sequence: CDR1 SGHAT, CDR2 FQNNGV. This CDR3 reads CASSSAWAGELFF. As DNA, the CDR3 is TGTGCCAGCAGCTCGGCGTGGGCCGGGGAGCTGTTTTTT.

This clonotype was counted a few times. J is TRBJ1-5 and V is TRBV7-6; 7 bases are a match to TRBD1. Unmatched junction bases numbered 10, after V lost 5 bases and J lost 9 bases. There are 14 residues in the CDR3. The germline CDR1 and CDR2 sequences are SGHVS and FNYEAQ. CDR3 residues: CASSRDSPGWPQHF. Written as DNA, the CDR3 is TGTGCCAGCAGCCGGGACAGTCCAGGATGGCCCCAGCATTTT.

This clonotype appeared a few times. The chain has TRBV12-3 or TRBV12-4 and TRBJ1-5; D perhaps matches TRBD1 (5 bases). The CDR3 covers 14 residues. The V end was cut by 3 bases, the J end by 6 bases, with 12 bases between. In DNA form, the CDR3 reads TGTGCCAGCAGTTTGGGGCCTGCCGTTCAGCCCCAGCATTTT. Translation gives CASSLGPAVQPQHF.

V and J are TRBV10-3 and TRBJ2-3; no firm D call. Per germline, CDR1 ENHRY and CDR2 SYGVKD. The CDR3 covers 11 residues. V dropped 7 bases and J dropped 2 bases, with 4 bases sitting between them. The CDR3 DNA follows: TGTGCCATCACTCCCACAGATACGCAGTATTTT. It encodes CAITPTDTQYF.

V usage is TRBV12-3 or TRBV12-4 and J usage is TRBJ2-3; tentative D call: TRBD2 (6 bases). There are 14 residues in the CDR3. V lost 7 bases, J lost 2 bases, and 13 bases lay in between. The CDR3 DNA reads as TGTGCCAGCACCCCGGAGGGCAACACAGATACGCAGTATTTT. Translating it yields CASTPEGNTDTQYF.

The gene calls are TRBV15 and TRBJ2-3; TRBD1 agrees at 11 bases. The ends lost 7 bases at V and 6 bases at J; junction bases unmatched: 9. This CDR3 comprises 15 residues. Per the germline V gene, CDR1 is LNHNV and CDR2 is YYDKDF (reference sequence). CDR3 sequence reads: CATTGGQGEVDTQYF. The CDR3 DNA sequence: TGTGCCACCACCGGGGGACAGGGGGAAGTTGATACGCAGTATTTT.

The chain joins TRBV29-1 to TRBJ2-1; possibly TRBD1 or TRBD2 for D (5 bases each). V dropped 5 bases and J dropped 0 bases, with 14 bases sitting between them. The germline CDR1 and CDR2 sequences are SQVTM and ANQGSEA. The CDR3 covers 15 residues. CDR3: CSVSGRSSSYNEQFF. The CDR3 DNA follows: TGCAGCGTTTCGGGACGTTCGAGCTCCTACAATGAGCAGTTCTTC.

There are a few counts of this clonotype. This rearrangement joins TRBV27 to TRBJ2-4, with 7 bases that match TRBD1. Germline values: CDR1 MNHEY, CDR2 SMNVEV (reference sequence). Trimming cost V 4 bases and J 6 bases; bases outside gene matches: 3. There are 13 residues in the CDR3. This CDR3 is CASSYRQGNIQYF. As DNA, the CDR3 is TGTGCCAGCAGTTACCGACAGGGAAACATTCAGTACTTC.

Remarks on this clonotype: The junction and the germline gene differ at one end; a read error may be behind it. The chain couples TRBV2 to TRBJ2-1, with D perhaps TRBD2 (6 bases). The CDR3 covers 15 residues. Germline values: CDR1 SNHLY, CDR2 FYNNEI. CDR3 region: CASSEGDSAYNEQFF. DNA for the CDR3: TGTGCCAGCAGCGAAGGGGACTCGGCCTACAATGAGCAGTTCTTC.

The chain carries TRBV4-1 and TRBJ1-5, with TRBD1 as a possible D gene (5 bases). V was shortened by 2 bases and J by 5 bases, with 13 bases between the two germline ends. Germline CDR1 is MGHRA and CDR2 is YSYEKL. CDR3 length: 15 residues. This CDR3 reads CASSQFTEGHQPQHF. The CDR3 nucleotides are TGCGCCAGCAGCCAATTCACCGAGGGGCATCAGCCCCAGCATTTT.

The chain is built from TRBV7-9 and TRBJ1-6, with 8 bases identical to TRBD1. There are 14 residues in the CDR3. Per the germline V gene, CDR1 is SEHNR and CDR2 is FQNEAQ (reference sequence). J gave up 10 bases and V 1 base, and 3 bases lay outside the gene matches. The CDR3 loop is CASSLVGTGSPLHF. CDR3 in DNA: TGTGCCAGCAGCTTAGTAGGGACAGGATCACCCCTCCACTTT.

The gene calls are TRBV13 and TRBJ1-6, with a possible D match to TRBD1 (6 bases). Germline CDR1 and CDR2: PRHDT and FYEKMQ (reference sequence). The CDR3 length is 15 residues. V was trimmed by 5 bases and J by 13 bases, leaving 21 bases between them. The CDR3 nucleotides are TGTGCCAGCAGCCCAAGCGTACAGGGACCCTATCCCCTCCACTTT. Residues: CASSPSVQGPYPLHF.

This clonotype was counted ten times or more. The chain joins TRBV12-3 or TRBV12-4 to TRBJ2-7, with 9 bases that match TRBD1. The CDR3 loop spans 13 amino acids. Germline trimming cut 6 bases from V and 7 bases from J; bases unmatched to any gene: 7. The chain's CDR3 is CASSPGQGGEQYF. In DNA form, the CDR3 reads TGTGCCAGCAGCCCGGGACAGGGCGGAGAGCAGTACTTC.